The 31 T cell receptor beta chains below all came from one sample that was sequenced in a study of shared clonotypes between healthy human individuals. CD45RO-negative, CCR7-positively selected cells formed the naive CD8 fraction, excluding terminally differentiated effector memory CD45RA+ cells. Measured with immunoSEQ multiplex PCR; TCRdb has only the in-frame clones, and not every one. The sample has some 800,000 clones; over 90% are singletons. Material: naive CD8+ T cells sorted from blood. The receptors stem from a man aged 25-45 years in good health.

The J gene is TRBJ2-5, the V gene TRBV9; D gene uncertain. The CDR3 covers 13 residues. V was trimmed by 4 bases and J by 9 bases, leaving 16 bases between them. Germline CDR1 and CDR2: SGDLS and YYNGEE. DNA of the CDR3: TGTGCCAGCAGCCCATCGGAGAAGGCGGCCCAGTACTTC. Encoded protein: CASSPSEKAAQYF.

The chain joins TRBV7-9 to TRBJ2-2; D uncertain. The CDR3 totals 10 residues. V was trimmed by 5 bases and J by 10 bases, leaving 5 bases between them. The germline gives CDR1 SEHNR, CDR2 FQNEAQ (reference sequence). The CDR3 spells CASSHAELFF. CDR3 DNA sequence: TGTGCCAGCAGCCACGCGGAGCTGTTTTTT.

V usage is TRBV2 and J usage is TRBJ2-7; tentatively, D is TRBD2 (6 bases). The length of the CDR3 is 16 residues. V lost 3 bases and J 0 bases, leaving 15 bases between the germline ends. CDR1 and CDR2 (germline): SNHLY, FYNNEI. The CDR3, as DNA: TGTGCCAGCAGTGATGGAGGGGCAGACTACTCCTACGAGCAGTACTTC. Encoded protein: CASSDGGADYSYEQYF. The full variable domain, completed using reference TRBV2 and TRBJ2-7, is EPEVTQTPSHQVTQMGQEVILRCVPISNHLYFYWYRQILGQKVEFLVSFYNNEISEKSEIFDDQFSVERPDGSNFTLKIRSTKLEDSAMYFCASSDGGADYSYEQYFGPGTRLTVT.

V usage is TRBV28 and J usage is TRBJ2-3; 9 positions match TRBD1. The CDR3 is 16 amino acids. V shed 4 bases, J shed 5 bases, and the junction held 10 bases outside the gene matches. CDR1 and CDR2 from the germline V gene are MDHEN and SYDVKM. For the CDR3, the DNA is TGTGCCAGCAGTTCGCCCGGGGACAGGGTGAAAGATACGCAGTATTTT. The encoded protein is CASSSPGDRVKDTQYF.

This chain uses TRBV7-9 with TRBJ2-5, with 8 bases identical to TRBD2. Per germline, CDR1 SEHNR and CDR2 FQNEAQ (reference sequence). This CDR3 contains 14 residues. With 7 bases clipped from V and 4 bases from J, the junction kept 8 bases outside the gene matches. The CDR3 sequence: CASKSPGGAETQYF. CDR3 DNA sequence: TGTGCCAGCAAGAGCCCCGGGGGGGCAGAGACCCAGTACTTC.

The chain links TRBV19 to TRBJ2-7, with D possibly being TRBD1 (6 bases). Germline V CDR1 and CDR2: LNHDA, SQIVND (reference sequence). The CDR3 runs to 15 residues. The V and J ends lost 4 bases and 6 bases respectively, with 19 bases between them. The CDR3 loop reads CASSTQSGVLSEQYF. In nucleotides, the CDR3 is TGTGCCAGTAGTACCCAGTCAGGGGTCCTTTCCGAGCAGTACTTC. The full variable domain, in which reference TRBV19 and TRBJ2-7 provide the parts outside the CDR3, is DGGITQSPKYLFRKEGQNVTLSCEQNLNHDAMYWYRQDPGQGLRLIYYSQIVNDFQKGDIAEGYSVSREKKESFPLTVTSAQKNPTAFYLCASSTQSGVLSEQYFGPGTRLTVT.

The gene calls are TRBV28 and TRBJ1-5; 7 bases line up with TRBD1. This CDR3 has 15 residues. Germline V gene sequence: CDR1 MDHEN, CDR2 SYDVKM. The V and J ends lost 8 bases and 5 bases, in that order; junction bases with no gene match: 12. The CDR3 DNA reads TGTGCCAGCCTCTCCAGACAGGGAGGAGATCAGCCCCAGCATTTT. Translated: CASLSRQGGDQPQHF.

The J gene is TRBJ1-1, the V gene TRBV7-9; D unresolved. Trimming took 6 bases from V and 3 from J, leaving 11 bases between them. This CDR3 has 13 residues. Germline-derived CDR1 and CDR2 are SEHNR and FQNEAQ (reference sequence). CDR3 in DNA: TGTGCCAGCAGTTGGTGGGCGGACACTGAAGCTTTCTTT. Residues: CASSWWADTEAFF.

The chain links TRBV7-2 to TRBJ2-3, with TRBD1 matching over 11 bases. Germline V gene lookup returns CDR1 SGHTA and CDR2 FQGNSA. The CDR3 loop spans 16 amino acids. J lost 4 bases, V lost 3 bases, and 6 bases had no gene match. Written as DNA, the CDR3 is TGTGCCAGCAGCTTTGGGACAGGGGGGTCAGCAGATACGCAGTATTTT. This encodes CASSFGTGGSADTQYF.

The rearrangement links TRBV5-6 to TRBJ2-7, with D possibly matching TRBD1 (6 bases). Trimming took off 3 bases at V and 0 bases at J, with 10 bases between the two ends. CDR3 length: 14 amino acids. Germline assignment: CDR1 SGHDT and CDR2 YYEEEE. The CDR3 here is CASSWDTYSYEQYF. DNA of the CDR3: TGTGCCAGCAGCTGGGACACGTACTCCTACGAGCAGTACTTC.

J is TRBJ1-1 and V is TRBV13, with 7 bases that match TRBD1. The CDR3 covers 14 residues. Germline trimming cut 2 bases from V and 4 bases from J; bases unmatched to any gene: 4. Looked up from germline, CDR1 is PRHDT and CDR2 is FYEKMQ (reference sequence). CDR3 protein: CASSLSDRVTEAFF. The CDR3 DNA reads TGTGCCAGCAGCTTATCCGACAGGGTCACTGAAGCTTTCTTT.

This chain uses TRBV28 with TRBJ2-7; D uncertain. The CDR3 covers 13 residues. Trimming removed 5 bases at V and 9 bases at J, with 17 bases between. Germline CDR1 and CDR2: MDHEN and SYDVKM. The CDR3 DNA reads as TGTGCCAGCAGTCCCCGATTGGTAATGGGGCAGTACTTC. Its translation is CASSPRLVMGQYF.

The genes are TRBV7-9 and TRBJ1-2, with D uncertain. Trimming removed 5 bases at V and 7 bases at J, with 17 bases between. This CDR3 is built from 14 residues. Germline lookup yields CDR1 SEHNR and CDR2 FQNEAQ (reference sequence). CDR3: CASSPLMGASGYTF. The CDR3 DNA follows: TGTGCCAGCAGCCCATTGATGGGAGCTTCTGGCTACACCTTC.

The CDR3 nucleotides read TGCGCCAGCAGCCAAGATCCACCGGCAGGGTTGACCTACAATGAGCAGTTCTTC. This gives the protein CASSQDPPAGLTYNEQFF. V and J are TRBV4-1 and TRBJ2-1, with a weak D call TRBD1 (5 bases). Trimming shortened V by 0 bases and J by 2 bases, and 17 bases separated the two germline ends. CDR1 and CDR2 (germline): MGHRA, YSYEKL. The CDR3 loop spans 18 amino acids.

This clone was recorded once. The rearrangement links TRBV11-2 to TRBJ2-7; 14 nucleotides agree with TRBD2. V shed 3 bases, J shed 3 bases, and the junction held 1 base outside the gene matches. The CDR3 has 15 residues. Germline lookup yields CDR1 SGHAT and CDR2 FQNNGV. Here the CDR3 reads CASSFGTSGGYEQYF. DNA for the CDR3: TGTGCCAGCAGCTTTGGGACTAGCGGGGGCTACGAGCAGTACTTC.

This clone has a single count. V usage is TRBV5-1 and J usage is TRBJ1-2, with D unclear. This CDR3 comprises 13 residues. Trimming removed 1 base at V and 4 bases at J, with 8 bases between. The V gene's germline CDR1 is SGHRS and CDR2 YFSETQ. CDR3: CASSLTDVYGYTF. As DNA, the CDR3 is TGCGCCAGCAGCTTGACAGATGTCTATGGCTACACCTTC.

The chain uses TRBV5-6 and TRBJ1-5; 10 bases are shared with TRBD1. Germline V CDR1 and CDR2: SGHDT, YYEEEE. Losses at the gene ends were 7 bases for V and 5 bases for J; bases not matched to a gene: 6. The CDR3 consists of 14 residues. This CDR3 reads CASGVGQGDQPQHF. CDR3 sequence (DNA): TGTGCCAGCGGAGTTGGACAGGGGGATCAGCCCCAGCATTTT. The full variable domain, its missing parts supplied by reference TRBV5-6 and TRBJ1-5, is DAGVTQSPTHLIKTRGQQVTLRCSPKSGHDTVSWYQQALGQGPQFIFQYYEEEERQRGNFPDRFSGHQFPNYSSELNVNALLLGDSALYLCASGVGQGDQPQHFGDGTRLSIL.

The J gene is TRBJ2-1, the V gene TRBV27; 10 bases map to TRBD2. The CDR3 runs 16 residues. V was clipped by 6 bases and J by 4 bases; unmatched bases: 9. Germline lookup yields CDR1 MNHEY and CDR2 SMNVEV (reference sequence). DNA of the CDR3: TGTGCCAGCAGAGGAGCGGGAGGGCCGCGGTACAATGAGCAGTTCTTC. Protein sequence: CASRGAGGPRYNEQFF.

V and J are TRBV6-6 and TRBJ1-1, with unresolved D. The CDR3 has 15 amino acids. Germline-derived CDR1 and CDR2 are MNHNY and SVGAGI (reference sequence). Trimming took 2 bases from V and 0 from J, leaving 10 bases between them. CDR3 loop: CASSYLSTVNTEAFF. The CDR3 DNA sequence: TGTGCCAGCAGTTACCTTAGCACAGTGAACACTGAAGCTTTCTTT.

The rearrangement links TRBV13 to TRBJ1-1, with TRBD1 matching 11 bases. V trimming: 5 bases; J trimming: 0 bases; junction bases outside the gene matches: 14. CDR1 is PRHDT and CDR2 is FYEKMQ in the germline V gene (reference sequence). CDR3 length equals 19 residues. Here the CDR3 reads CASSPIPGQGVPLNTEAFF. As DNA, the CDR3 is TGTGCCAGCAGCCCGATCCCGGGACAGGGGGTACCCTTGAACACTGAAGCTTTCTTT.

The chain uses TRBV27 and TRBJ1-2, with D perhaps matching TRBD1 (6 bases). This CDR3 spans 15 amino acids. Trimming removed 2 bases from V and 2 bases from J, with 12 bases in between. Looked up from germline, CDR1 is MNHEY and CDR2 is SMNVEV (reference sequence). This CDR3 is CASSLEGGWNYGYTF. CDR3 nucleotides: TGTGCCAGCAGTTTAGAGGGGGGTTGGAACTATGGCTACACCTTC.

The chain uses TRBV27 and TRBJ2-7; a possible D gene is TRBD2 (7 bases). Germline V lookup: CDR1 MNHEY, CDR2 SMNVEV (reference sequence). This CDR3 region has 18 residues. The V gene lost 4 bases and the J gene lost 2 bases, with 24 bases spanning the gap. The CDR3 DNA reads TGTGCCAGCAGTTCACCGTTCTTGGGAGGGGGGAAAACCTACGAGCAGTACTTC. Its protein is CASSSPFLGGGKTYEQYF.

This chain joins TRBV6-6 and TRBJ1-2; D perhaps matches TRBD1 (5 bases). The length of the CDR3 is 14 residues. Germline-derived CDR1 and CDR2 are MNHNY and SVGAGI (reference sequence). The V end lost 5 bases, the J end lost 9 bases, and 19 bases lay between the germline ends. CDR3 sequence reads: CASSDSQTTLRYTF. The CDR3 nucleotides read TGTGCCAGCAGTGACAGTCAGACAACCCTACGCTACACCTTC.

The CDR3 nucleotides read TGTGCCAGCAGTTTAAACGCCGGGGAGCTGTTTTTT. This encodes CASSLNAGELFF. V gene TRBV27 combines with J gene TRBJ2-2; D call uncertain. V was cut by 2 bases and J by 6 bases, with 4 bases left in between. The CDR3 is made up of 12 amino acids. Germline loops: CDR1 MNHEY, CDR2 SMNVEV (reference sequence).

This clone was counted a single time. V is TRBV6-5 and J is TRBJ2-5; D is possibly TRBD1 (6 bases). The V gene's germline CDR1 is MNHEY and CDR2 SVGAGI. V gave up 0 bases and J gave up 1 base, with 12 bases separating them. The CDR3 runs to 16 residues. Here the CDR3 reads CASSYSRTATQETQYF. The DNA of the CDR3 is TGTGCCAGCAGTTACTCTAGGACAGCTACCCAAGAGACCCAGTACTTC.

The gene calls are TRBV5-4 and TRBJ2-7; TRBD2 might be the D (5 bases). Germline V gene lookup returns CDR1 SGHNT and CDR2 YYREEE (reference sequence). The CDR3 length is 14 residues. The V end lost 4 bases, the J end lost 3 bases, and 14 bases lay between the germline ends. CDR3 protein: CASSPDFSLYEQYF. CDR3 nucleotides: TGTGCCAGCAGCCCGGACTTTTCTCTCTACGAGCAGTACTTC.

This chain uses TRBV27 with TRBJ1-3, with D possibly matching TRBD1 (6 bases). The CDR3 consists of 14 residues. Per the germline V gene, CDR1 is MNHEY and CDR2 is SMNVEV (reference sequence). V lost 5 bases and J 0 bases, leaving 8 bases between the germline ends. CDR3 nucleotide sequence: TGTGCCAGCAGTAAGGGGGACTCTGGAAACACCATATATTTT. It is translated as CASSKGDSGNTIYF.

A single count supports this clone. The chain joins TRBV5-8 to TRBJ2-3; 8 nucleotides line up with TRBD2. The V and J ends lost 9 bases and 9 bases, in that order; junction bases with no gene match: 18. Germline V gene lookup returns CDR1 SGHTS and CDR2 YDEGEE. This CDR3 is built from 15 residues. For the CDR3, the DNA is TGTGCCACGGGGGGTCGAAGCGGGAGTTTAAACACGCAGTATTTT. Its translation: CATGGRSGSLNTQYF.

DNA of the CDR3: TGCGCCAGCAGCTTGGCCGGACTAGCGGGAGCGGATGAGCAGTACTTC. Translation gives CASSLAGLAGADEQYF. The chain combines TRBV5-1 with TRBJ2-7; TRBD2 matches at 13 bases. This CDR3 spans 16 amino acids. After removal of 0 bases from V and 7 bases from J, the junction contained 7 bases not matched to a gene. Germline CDR1 SGHRS, CDR2 YFSETQ.

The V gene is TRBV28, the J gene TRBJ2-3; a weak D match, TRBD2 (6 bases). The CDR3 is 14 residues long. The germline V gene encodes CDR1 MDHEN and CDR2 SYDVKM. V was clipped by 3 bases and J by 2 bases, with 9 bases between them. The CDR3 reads CASSLAGNTDTQYF. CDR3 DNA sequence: TGTGCCAGCAGTTTGGCGGGAAACACAGATACGCAGTATTTT.

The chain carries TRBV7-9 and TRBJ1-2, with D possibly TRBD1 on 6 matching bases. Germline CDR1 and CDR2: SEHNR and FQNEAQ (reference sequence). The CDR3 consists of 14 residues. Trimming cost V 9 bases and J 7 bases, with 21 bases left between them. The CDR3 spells CASEDSSIHSGYTF. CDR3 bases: TGTGCCAGTGAGGACAGCTCTATCCACTCTGGCTACACCTTC.